The 25 T cell receptor beta chains presented below share a single source sample, sequenced in a study of shared clonotypes between healthy human individuals. This table comes from immunoSEQ multiplex PCR, and its TCRdb copy is limited to in-frame clones, with some not included. Of 180,000 or so clones detected, over 80% appear once; the ten largest clones hold around 0.072%. The sequenced sample consisted of naive CD4+ T cells sorted from blood. Sample subset: CD45RA+ positively selected. These receptors all come from a woman in her thirties in good health.

The rearrangement uses TRBV5-6 and TRBJ1-2; D not certain. The CDR3 extends over 15 amino acids. The V end lost 4 bases, the J end lost 4 bases, and 17 bases lay between the germline ends. Germline CDR1 reads SGHDT; CDR2 reads YYEEEE. CDR3: CASSLHEGKVYGYTF. CDR3 bases: TGTGCCAGCAGCCTACACGAAGGGAAGGTCTATGGCTACACCTTC.

V and J are TRBV6-6 and TRBJ2-5; D is possibly TRBD1 or TRBD2 (5 bases each). The J call may be in error: the DNA end matches TRBJ2-7 better. In germline, CDR1 is MNHNY, CDR2 SVGAGI (reference sequence). The CDR3 is made up of 13 amino acids. CDR3 sequence: CASSPRGAYEQYF. DNA of the CDR3: TGTGCCAGCAGCCCCCGGGGCGCCTACGAGCAGTACTTC.

V usage is TRBV30 and J usage is TRBJ1-5; D is unresolved. The CDR3 sequence is 11 residues long. Trimming pared 6 bases from V and 4 bases from J, leaving 7 bases between. Germline V gives CDR1 GTSNPN, CDR2 SVGIG (reference sequence). The chain's CDR3 is CACGLNQPQHF. The CDR3 DNA reads as TGTGCCTGCGGCTTAAATCAGCCCCAGCATTTT. The variable domain in full, with the rest retrieved from reference TRBV30 and TRBJ1-5, is SQTIHQWPATLVQPVGSPLSLECTVEGTSNPNLYWYRQAAGRGLQLLFYSVGIGQISSEVPQNLSASRPQDRQFILSSKKLLLSDSGFYLCACGLNQPQHFGDGTRLSIL.

The count of this clone is one. The V call is TRBV5-5, the J call TRBJ1-2; the D is unclear. The CDR3 runs 13 residues. The germline V gene encodes CDR1 SGHKS and CDR2 YYEKEE (reference sequence). Trimming took off 5 bases at V and 3 bases at J, with 11 bases between the two ends. The CDR3 sequence: CASSRQQYYGYTF. The CDR3, as DNA: TGTGCCAGCAGTCGGCAGCAGTACTATGGCTACACCTTC.

On this clone: The same CDR3 also results from other DNA sequences found in this sample. V gene TRBV28 combines with J gene TRBJ2-7, with D uncertain. This CDR3 spans 12 amino acids. The V end lost 4 bases, the J end lost 2 bases, and 6 bases lay between the germline ends. The germline V gene encodes CDR1 MDHEN and CDR2 SYDVKM. In nucleotides, the CDR3 is TGTGCCAGCAGTTCAACCCCCTACGAGCAGTACTTC. This codes for CASSSTPYEQYF.

The J gene is TRBJ2-3, the V gene TRBV28; D is unclear. Per germline, CDR1 MDHEN and CDR2 SYDVKM. V was shortened by 2 bases and J by 7 bases, with 4 bases between the two germline ends. CDR3 length equals 11 residues. DNA for the CDR3: TGTGCCAGCAGTTTAGGTCATACGCAGTATTTT. Its protein product is CASSLGHTQYF.

This chain joins TRBV11-2 and TRBJ1-3, with D possibly being TRBD1 (5 bases). V lost 5 bases, J lost 8 bases, and 19 bases lay in between. From germline, CDR1 is SGHAT and CDR2 FQNNGV. This CDR3 is 15 amino acids long. Here the CDR3 reads CASSGRSAGLDTIYF. The CDR3 DNA sequence: TGTGCCAGCAGCGGACGAAGTGCAGGGTTGGACACCATATATTTT.

This chain connects TRBV27 to TRBJ2-3; D tentatively fits TRBD1 or TRBD2 (6 bases each). Germline values: CDR1 MNHEY, CDR2 SMNVEV (reference sequence). V lost 5 bases, J lost 7 bases, and 25 bases lay in between. The CDR3 runs 17 residues. In DNA, the CDR3 is TGTGCCAGCAGTCTTCGTTCACGGCGGGACACCCCCCATACGCAGTATTTT. Translation: CASSLRSRRDTPHTQYF.

A few counts support this clone. The junction departs from the called germline gene at one end, perhaps through a read error. J is TRBJ2-7 and V is TRBV28, with a possible D match to TRBD2 (5 bases). The V gene's germline CDR1 is MDHEN and CDR2 SYDVKM. The CDR3 runs 12 residues. The CDR3 loop reads CASGLDRDQVDF. The DNA for the CDR3 is TGTGCCAGCGGACTGGACCGCGACCAAGTCGACTTC. The variable domain in full, with the rest retrieved from reference TRBV28 and TRBJ2-7, is DVKVTQSSRYLVKRTGEKVFLECVQDMDHENMFWYRQDPGLGLRLIYFSYDVKMKEKGDIPEGYSVSREKKERFSLILESASTNQTSMYLCASGLDRDQVDFGPGTRLTVT.

The gene calls are TRBV11-3 and TRBJ2-1; D call uncertain. The CDR3 covers 13 residues. CDR1 SGHNT and CDR2 YENEEA come from the germline V gene. Deletions cut 2 bases from V and 9 bases from J, with 11 bases between. The CDR3 region has the DNA TGTGCCAGCAGCTTATTAGTAACGAGTGAGCAGTTCTTC. It encodes CASSLLVTSEQFF.

V is TRBV19 and J is TRBJ1-2, with D possibly TRBD1 on 6 matching bases. Germline values: CDR1 LNHDA, CDR2 SQIVND (reference sequence). V lost 10 bases to trimming and J lost 4 bases, with 19 bases between them. CDR3 length: 14 amino acids. The CDR3 DNA is TGTGCCACGCGACAGGCGAGAAATACCTATGGCTACACCTTC. Residues: CATRQARNTYGYTF.

The chain employs TRBV2 and TRBJ1-1, with D perhaps TRBD1 (5 bases). Looked up from germline, CDR1 is SNHLY and CDR2 is FYNNEI. CDR3 length: 15 amino acids. With 7 bases removed from V and 2 bases from J, the gap between germline ends came to 17 bases. In DNA, the CDR3 is TGTGCCAGCACTATCAGGGTGGGGGGAAACACTGAAGCTTTCTTT. Translation: CASTIRVGGNTEAFF.

This clone occurred once. V and J are TRBV7-3 and TRBJ2-3, with 12 bases fitting TRBD2. J was trimmed by 3 bases and V by 5 bases; bases with no gene match: 6. Germline-derived CDR1 and CDR2 are SGHTA and FQGTGA. CDR3 size: 16 residues. The CDR3 nucleotides are TGTGCCAGCAGCGGACCCGGGACTAGCGGGACAGATACGCAGTATTTT. Encoded protein: CASSGPGTSGTDTQYF.

This chain uses TRBV2 with TRBJ2-1, with D hard to call. From germline, CDR1 is SNHLY and CDR2 FYNNEI. The CDR3 has 12 amino acids. The V end was cut by 1 base, the J end by 15 bases, with 13 bases between. CDR3 in DNA: TGTGCCAGCAGTGAAGGCAGCTACGGCGCGTTCTTC. Translation gives CASSEGSYGAFF.

This clone was observed a few times. V usage is TRBV10-3 and J usage is TRBJ2-7, with a weak D call TRBD2 (5 bases). V shed 8 bases and J shed 0 bases, with 8 bases lying between them. Germline V gene lookup returns CDR1 ENHRY and CDR2 SYGVKD. This CDR3 region has 12 residues. The CDR3: CAISGTSYEQYF. CDR3 coding DNA: TGTGCCATCTCGGGAACCTCCTACGAGCAGTACTTC.

V usage is TRBV9 and J usage is TRBJ2-3; TRBD2 matches 11 bases. Germline assignment: CDR1 SGDLS and CDR2 YYNGEE. V was clipped by 2 bases and J by 1 base; unmatched bases: 0. This CDR3 region has 15 residues. CDR3 loop: CASSVTSGGTDTQYF. In DNA, the CDR3 is TGTGCCAGCAGCGTGACTAGCGGGGGCACAGATACGCAGTATTTT.

The chain combines TRBV2 with TRBJ2-5, with 10 nucleotides matching TRBD2. Trimming at V came to 4 bases and at J to 4 bases, leaving 9 bases not matched to a gene. CDR3 length equals 16 residues. CDR1 and CDR2 from the germline V gene are SNHLY and FYNNEI. CDR3 nucleotides: TGTGCCAGCAGTGGGCCTAGCGGGAGCGTACGAGAGACCCAGTACTTC. Its protein product is CASSGPSGSVRETQYF. Supplemented by reference TRBV2 and TRBJ2-5, the full variable domain reads EPEVTQTPSHQVTQMGQEVILRCVPISNHLYFYWYRQILGQKVEFLVSFYNNEISEKSEIFDDQFSVERPDGSNFTLKIRSTKLEDSAMYFCASSGPSGSVRETQYFGPGTRLLVL.

The CDR3 bases are TGTGCCTGGAGAAGTGGGCAAGAGACCCAGTACTTC. It yields the protein CAWRSGQETQYF. The rearrangement links TRBV30 to TRBJ2-5; D remains ambiguous. Germline loops: CDR1 GTSNPN, CDR2 SVGIG (reference sequence). This CDR3 contains 12 residues. Trimming removed 3 bases at V and 2 bases at J, with 7 bases between.

The chain is built from TRBV11-2 and TRBJ1-4, with D maybe TRBD1 (6 bases). This CDR3 contains 14 residues. Between the trimmed V and J ends, which lost 3 bases and 4 bases, there was a span of 9 bases. The germline gives CDR1 SGHAT, CDR2 FQNNGV. This chain's CDR3 is CASSLRDNNEKLFF. The CDR3 nucleotides are TGTGCCAGCAGCTTGAGGGACAATAATGAAAAACTGTTTTTT. Variable domain in full (rest from reference TRBV11-2 and TRBJ1-4): EAGVAQSPRYKIIEKRQSVAFWCNPISGHATLYWYQQILGQGPKLLIQFQNNGVVDDSQLPKDRFSAERLKGVDSTLKIQPAKLEDSAVYLCASSLRDNNEKLFFGSGTQLSVL.

The chain joins TRBV19 to TRBJ2-5; D call uncertain. The J call is uncertain, as TRBJ2-7 better fits the DNA end. The CDR3 totals 13 residues. CDR1 and CDR2 (germline): LNHDA, SQIVND (reference sequence). The CDR3 nucleotides are TGTGCCAGTTCGGTTAGGGCGGCATACGAGCAGTACTTC. Translating it yields CASSVRAAYEQYF.

This clone is a singleton in its sample. The V call is TRBV5-6, the J call TRBJ2-1, with D possibly being TRBD2 (7 bases). From germline, CDR1 is SGHDT and CDR2 YYEEEE. V was shortened by 2 bases and J by 8 bases, with 14 bases between the two germline ends. The CDR3 length is 14 residues. The CDR3 reads CASSLRGARYEQFF. CDR3 coding DNA: TGTGCCAGCAGCTTACGGGGGGCACGCTATGAGCAGTTCTTC.

The rearrangement joins TRBV11-2 to TRBJ2-2; D not resolved. This CDR3 comprises 14 residues. Germline CDR1 and CDR2: SGHAT and FQNNGV. V lost 7 bases to trimming and J lost 1 base, with 10 bases between them. The chain's CDR3 is CASTTLGNTGELFF. In DNA form, the CDR3 reads TGTGCCAGCACCACGTTGGGGAACACCGGGGAGCTGTTTTTT.

The V and J genes are TRBV28 and TRBJ2-5, with D possibly matching TRBD2 (6 bases). Judging by the DNA end, TRBJ2-7 fits better; the J call may be wrong. The CDR3 covers 15 residues. Germline V gives CDR1 MDHEN, CDR2 SYDVKM. CDR3 sequence reads: CASSPRGATTYEQYF. The CDR3, as DNA: TGTGCCAGCAGCCCCCGCGGGGCAACTACCTACGAGCAGTACTTC.

This chain uses TRBV13 with TRBJ2-5; 11 bases align to TRBD1. The J call is in doubt because the DNA end fits TRBJ2-7 better. The CDR3 runs to 17 residues. Germline values: CDR1 PRHDT, CDR2 FYEKMQ (reference sequence). CDR3 region: CASSLHPPGQGVYEQYF. The CDR3 DNA sequence: TGTGCCAGCAGCTTACATCCTCCGGGACAGGGGGTCTACGAGCAGTACTTC.

This chain connects TRBV18 to TRBJ2-7; D may be TRBD1 (6 bases). Trimming left V 6 bases short and J 3 bases short, with 18 bases between. From germline, CDR1 is KGHSH and CDR2 LQKENI. The CDR3 has 15 amino acids. CDR3 sequence reads: CASSLRGHQDYEQYF. The CDR3 nucleotides are TGTGCCAGCTCCCTCCGGGGACACCAGGACTACGAGCAGTACTTC.